At least ten counts were recorded for the clone carrying this T cell receptor beta chain. Antigen specificity is unknown. Subjects with ophthalmopathy showed a Clinical Activity Score no lower than 3, a NOSPECS grade no lower than 4, and a duration shorter than 3 months. Diagnosis rested on symptoms, serum thyroxine and TRAb, thyroid ultrasound, and orbital computed tomography. The data are from a study of T cells in Graves' hyperthyroidism and ophthalmopathy. Points from the study as a whole: Separation of ophthalmopathy from stable hyperthyroidism was achieved by a 13 V-J model. Blood samples included most of the expanded thyroid clonotypes exceeding 0.001.

RNA transcripts yielded amplified TCR beta CDR3 regions. HTBI primers drove first-round RT-PCR of the TCR CDR3. TCRdb ran MiXCR on the multiplex PCR reads and lists one entry per CDR3 protein. The sample has 500,000 to 650,000 distinct CDR3 sequences, over 15% seen once; the top ten hold under 20%. Trimming removed 5 bases at V and 2 bases at J, with 4 bases between. The germline V gene encodes CDR1 MNHEY and CDR2 SMNVEV (reference sequence). This CDR3 has 12 amino acids. The sample comprised blood. This receptor was identified in a woman aged 18-29 years with Graves' ophthalmopathy. V usage is TRBV27 and J usage is TRBJ1-5; D unresolved. CDR3 bases: TGTGCCAGCAGTCCGCGCAATCAGCCCCAGCATTTT. Protein product: CASSPRNQPQHF.